This T cell receptor (beta chain) was obtained from a study of T-cell memory formation after mild COVID-19. This clonotype has just a few counts. This CDR3 has 14 residues. Germline V gene lookup returns CDR1 SEHNR and CDR2 FQNEAQ (reference sequence). The V and J ends lost 2 bases and 1 base respectively, with 8 bases between them. TCRdb re-analysed the 5' RACE reads in MiXCR, keeping a single row per CDR3 protein. The sample lists tens of thousands of distinct CDR3 sequences, about 12% occurring once. The chain joins TRBV7-9 to TRBJ1-1; maybe TRBD1 (5 bases). The TCR sequence derives from an adult woman who had mild COVID-19 (a few samples of this study predate the infection). Cell type and time point are not known. What was sequenced was PBMCs or a T cell subset sorted from them (not recorded which). The CDR3 reads CASSLSGGNTEAFF. CDR3 nucleotide sequence: TGTGCCAGCAGCTTAAGTGGGGGGAACACTGAAGCTTTCTTT.